The clone carrying this T cell receptor (beta chain) appeared once. Its antigen is not identified. This sample was taken from a study of cytomegalovirus exposure and HLA in healthy donors. Findings and limits, study-wide: Among immune exposure information, only CMV serostatus was available. Links to common viral pathogens appeared, in a later analysis, for several of the most significant clusters. Later analysis showed most CMV-associated TCR beta chains appearing HLA-restricted.

Germline V gene data show CDR1 as SGDLS and CDR2 as YYNGEE. V shed 0 bases and J 5 bases; nucleotides not matched to a gene: 21. The CDR3 runs to 20 residues. Primers for the PCR totalled 60 Vbeta and 13 Jbeta. Study processing details: Unique TCR beta chains numbered around 80 million in a later analysis, with around 10 million shared. Profiling relied on immunoSEQ multiplex PCR, and the TCRdb table lists in-frame clones only, not all of them. V and J calls and clone size are copied from that table; D and trimming were computed from the DNA. The sample yields roughly 150,000 clones, about three fifths seen once.

This chain links TRBV9 with TRBJ2-5, with 8 bases that match TRBD1. This clonotype originated in a woman in her 30s in good health and CMV-seropositive. Sequencing was performed on PBMCs. CDR3 sequence (DNA): TGTGCCAGCAGCGTAGGGACAGGGCTGGGGCCTGATAAGTTCCGGGAGACCCAGTACTTC. It specifies CASSVGTGLGPDKFRETQYF.